A selection of T cell receptor beta chains follows, all from one sample in a study of identical twins. TCRdb processed the 5' RACE reads anew with MiXCR; each CDR3 protein has one entry. This table holds about 210,000 distinct CDR3 sequences, around a tenth found once. Material: memory (CD45RO+) T cells sorted from blood. The receptors stem from a woman under 30 in good health. The CDR3 runs from the conserved cysteine through the conserved F or W. A D gene is named only where the DNA matches it firmly. Clone sizes are given selectively: once, few, many, or a class where the clone is expanded.

clone size: few; V gene: TRBV2; D gene: -; J gene: TRBJ1-2; CDR3 protein: CASSTRGGYGYTF; CDR3 DNA: TGTGCCAGCAGTACCAGGGGAGGCTATGGCTACACCTTC
clone size: many; V gene: TRBV2; D gene: -; J gene: TRBJ1-2; CDR3 protein: CASSERGGPYGYTF; CDR3 DNA: TGTGCCAGCAGTGAGAGGGGCGGACCCTATGGCTACACCTTC
clone size: few; V gene: TRBV5-1; D gene: -; J gene: TRBJ2-7; CDR3 protein: CASSLGDASYEQYF; CDR3 DNA: TGCGCCAGCAGCTTGGGAGACGCCTCCTACGAGCAGTACTTC
clone size: -; V gene: TRBV29-1; D gene: -; J gene: TRBJ2-1; CDR3 protein: CSVEVGVGFEQFF; CDR3 DNA: TGCAGCGTTGAGGTGGGAGTGGGCTTTGAGCAGTTCTTC
clone size: few; V gene: TRBV6-5; D gene: -; J gene: TRBJ2-2; CDR3 protein: CASSYREKDTGELFF; CDR3 DNA: TGTGCCAGCAGTTACAGGGAAAAGGACACCGGGGAGCTGTTTTTT
clone size: many; V gene: TRBV12-3/TRBV12-4; D gene: -; J gene: TRBJ2-1; CDR3 protein: CASRRDRFGEQFF; CDR3 DNA: TGTGCCAGCCGCAGGGATAGGTTCGGTGAGCAGTTCTTC
clone size: few; V gene: TRBV12-5; D gene: -; J gene: TRBJ2-7; CDR3 protein: CASGPPGGHEQYF; CDR3 DNA: TGTGCTAGTGGTCCTCCCGGCGGACACGAGCAGTACTTC
clone size: few; V gene: TRBV9; D gene: -; J gene: TRBJ2-7; CDR3 protein: CASSVGTPSYEQYF; CDR3 DNA: TGTGCCAGCAGCGTAGGGACACCTAGCTACGAGCAGTACTTC
clone size: -; V gene: TRBV4-3; D gene: TRBD2; J gene: TRBJ2-1; CDR3 protein: CASSRTTGGGRNEQFF; CDR3 DNA: TGCGCCAGCAGCCGCACGACCGGGGGGGGGCGCAATGAGCAGTTCTTC
clone size: -; V gene: TRBV11-2; D gene: -; J gene: TRBJ2-2; CDR3 protein: CASSARTAGTGELFF; CDR3 DNA: TGTGCCAGCAGCGCTCGGACTGCGGGTACCGGGGAGCTGTTTTTT
clone size: once; V gene: TRBV5-1; D gene: TRBD2; J gene: TRBJ2-5; CDR3 protein: CASSPTPGGQETQYF; CDR3 DNA: TGCGCCAGCAGCCCGACCCCCGGGGGGCAAGAGACCCAGTACTTC
clone size: once; V gene: TRBV7-2; D gene: -; J gene: TRBJ2-1; CDR3 protein: CASSLNPRQGGSNEQFF; CDR3 DNA: TGTGCCAGCAGCCTCAATCCCCGACAGGGAGGATCTAATGAGCAGTTCTTC
clone size: many; V gene: TRBV20-1; D gene: -; J gene: TRBJ1-4; CDR3 protein: CSAVKGGEKLFF; CDR3 DNA: TGCAGTGCTGTTAAGGGAGGGGAAAAACTGTTTTTT
clone size: few; V gene: TRBV4-1; D gene: -; J gene: TRBJ2-3; CDR3 protein: CASSLSDSTDTQYF; CDR3 DNA: TGCGCCAGCAGCCTATCGGACAGCACAGATACGCAGTATTTT
clone size: few; V gene: TRBV5-1; D gene: -; J gene: TRBJ2-3; CDR3 protein: CASSGYLGRPSTDTQYF; CDR3 DNA: TGCGCCAGCAGCGGATACCTTGGGAGACCATCCACAGATACGCAGTATTTT
clone size: -; V gene: TRBV10-2; D gene: TRBD1; J gene: TRBJ2-1; CDR3 protein: CASIRTGRNEQFF; CDR3 DNA: TGCGCCAGCATTCGGACAGGGAGGAATGAGCAGTTCTTC
clone size: once; V gene: TRBV7-6; D gene: -; J gene: TRBJ2-3; CDR3 protein: CASSLRFVSGTDTQYF; CDR3 DNA: TGTGCCAGCAGCTTACGTTTCGTCTCCGGCACAGATACGCAGTATTTT